This TCR beta chain stems from a study of CD8 T cells in ankylosing spondylitis (dated by TCRdb to 2016 to 2017). With respect to the entire study: The study set out to find disease-linked TCR variants by profiling T cell receptor beta repertoires in ankylosing spondylitis patients and healthy donors. In total, the full study cohort was made up of 108 healthy donors and about two dozen ankylosing spondylitis patients. Samples of peripheral blood were taken, and for ankylosing spondylitis patients, synovial fluid was collected as well. The paper as a whole reports these results and caveats: Blood from ankylosing spondylitis patients appeared to be characterized by a TCR beta motif made up of several highly homologous amino acid variants. In peripheral blood, the disease-linked clones were found at relatively low frequencies and had a CD8+ phenotype. Some motif variants had previously been reported in the synovial fluid and blood of reactive arthritis patients, which suggests shared mechanisms of disease initiation. The disease-linked clones were reported to be significantly enriched in matched synovial fluid samples from ankylosing spondylitis patients.

The run used an Illumina HiSeq 2500. TCR beta libraries were prepared by quantitative 5'-RACE with molecular barcodes. In the paper's pipeline: To identify disease-linked TCR variants, a new computational method was used, one built on a probabilistic model of VDJ rearrangement. TCRdb reran the public reads through fastp at Q25 and MiXCR, keeping productive beta chains. Every entry covers one CDR3 protein and lists the most common genes and DNA from its rows. The V and J calls shown here were made by TCRdb, not taken from the authors' results. The sample yields about 400,000 distinct CDR3 sequences; 20% were counted once. The leading ten clones occupy 10% to 15% of the sample. This clonotype occurred many times. Its antigen remains unidentified. No base-level quality is on record; no much larger clone is a single base apart. The CDR3 numbers 13 residues from cysteine through phenylalanine. The retained sequence is limited to the CDR3, 39 bases, with the frame set at the first base. V is clipped by 6 bases and J by 9 bases, and the sequence between their germline boundaries is 12 bases long.

The clonotype originates from a male donor with ankylosing spondylitis or in good health (not recorded which). Sequencing input: blood, either unsorted or a sorted T cell fraction (not recorded which). In this chain, TRBV12-3 or TRBV12-4 is recombined with TRBJ1-6; TRBD1 is perhaps the D gene, given 6 matching bases. The DNA reads TGTGCCAGCAGCCTCCAGGGGAGTTCACCCCTCCACTTT. Its amino acids are CASSLQGSSPLHF.